This T cell receptor beta chain was retrieved from a study of shared clonotypes between healthy human individuals. V trimming: 5 bases; J trimming: 6 bases; junction bases outside the gene matches: 9. Per germline, CDR1 SQVTM and CDR2 ANQGSEA. The CDR3 length is 13 residues. This clone was counted a few times. Its antigen remains unidentified. This was a deep-level run. TCRdb's table, derived via immunoSEQ multiplex PCR, lists solely in-frame clones and lacks some. The table has under 2.5 million clones, less than 95% seen once. Study outcomes and limitations: Researchers sampled only blood; tissue repertoires likely differ.

This clonotype was obtained from a man aged 18 to 35 in good health. Some clones in this sample may be carry-over from other donors' samples. This rearrangement joins TRBV29-1 to TRBJ1-2; 7 bases map to TRBD1. The sequenced sample consisted of naive CD4+ T cells from PBMCs. Regarding subset: CD45RA+ positively selected. The CDR3 coding sequence is TGCAGCGTTACCCGGGACAGAGGGCATGGCTACACCTTC. Translating it yields CSVTRDRGHGYTF. Full variable domain (missing parts from reference TRBV29-1 and TRBJ1-2): SAVISQKPSRDICQRGTSLTIQCQVDSQVTMMFWYRQQPGQSLTLIATANQGSEATYESGFVIDKFPISRPNLTFSTLTVSNMSPEDSSIYLCSVTRDRGHGYTFGSGTRLTVV.